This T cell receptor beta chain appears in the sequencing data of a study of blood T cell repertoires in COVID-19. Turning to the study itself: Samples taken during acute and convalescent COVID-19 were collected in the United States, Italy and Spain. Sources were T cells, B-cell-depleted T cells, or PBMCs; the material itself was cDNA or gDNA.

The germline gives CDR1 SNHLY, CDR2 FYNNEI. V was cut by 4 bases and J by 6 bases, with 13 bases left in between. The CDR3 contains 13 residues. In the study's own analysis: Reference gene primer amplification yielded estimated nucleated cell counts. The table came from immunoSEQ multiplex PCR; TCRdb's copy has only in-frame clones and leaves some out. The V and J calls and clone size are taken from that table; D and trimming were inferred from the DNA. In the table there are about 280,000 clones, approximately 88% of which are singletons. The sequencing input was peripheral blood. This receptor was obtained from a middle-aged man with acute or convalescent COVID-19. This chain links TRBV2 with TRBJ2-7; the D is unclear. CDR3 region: CASSADPRLEQYF. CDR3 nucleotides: TGTGCCAGCAGTGCCGACCCGAGGCTCGAGCAGTACTTC.